This TCR beta chain derives from a study of cytomegalovirus exposure and HLA in healthy donors. Looked up from germline, CDR1 is SGHVS and CDR2 is FNYEAQ. CDR3 length equals 15 residues. V lost 1 base to trimming and J lost 10 bases, with 17 bases between them. Vbeta (60) and Jbeta (13) primers were used in the PCR. In the original processing: In a later analysis, the count reached some 88 million unique TCR beta chains, with roughly 11 million shared. The table came from immunoSEQ multiplex PCR; TCRdb's copy has only in-frame clones and leaves some out. The DNA gave D and trimming, while V, J and clone size come from that table. This table holds 80,000 to 100,000 clones, around 82% found once.

The genes are TRBV7-6 and TRBJ2-1; the D gene is possibly TRBD2 (6 bases). The TCR was taken from a man aged 40-49 years in good health and CMV-seropositive. The sample consisted of PBMCs. This CDR3 reads CASSLESMKSGEQFF. The CDR3 DNA reads TGTGCCAGCAGCTTAGAATCAATGAAGAGCGGGGAGCAGTTCTTC. Full variable domain (outside the CDR3, taken from reference TRBV7-6 and TRBJ2-1): GAGVSQSPRYKVTKRGQDVALRCDPISGHVSLYWYRQALGQGPEFLTYFNYEAQQDKSGLPNDRFSAERPEGSISTLTIQRTEQRDSAMYRCASSLESMKSGEQFFGPGTRLTVL.